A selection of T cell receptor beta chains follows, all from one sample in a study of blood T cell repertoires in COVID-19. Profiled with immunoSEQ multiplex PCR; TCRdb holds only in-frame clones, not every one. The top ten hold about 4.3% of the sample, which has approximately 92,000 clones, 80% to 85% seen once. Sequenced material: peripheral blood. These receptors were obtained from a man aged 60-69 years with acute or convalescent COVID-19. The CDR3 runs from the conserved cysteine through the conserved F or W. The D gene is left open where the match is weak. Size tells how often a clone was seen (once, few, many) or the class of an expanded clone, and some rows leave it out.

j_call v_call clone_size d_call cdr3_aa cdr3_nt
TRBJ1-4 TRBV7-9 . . CASSPKGQVEKLFF TGTGCCAGCAGCCCTAAGGGGCAGGTTGAAAAACTGTTTTTT
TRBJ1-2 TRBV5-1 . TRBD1 CASSPTGGYGYTF TGCGCCAGCAGTCCGACAGGGGGCTATGGCTACACCTTC
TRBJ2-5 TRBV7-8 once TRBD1 CASKRDRGFETQYF TGTGCCAGCAAACGGGACAGGGGTTTCGAGACCCAGTACTTC
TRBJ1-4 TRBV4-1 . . CASSRPNRDLDEKLFF TGCGCCAGCAGCCGACCCAACAGGGATCTTGATGAAAAACTGTTTTTT
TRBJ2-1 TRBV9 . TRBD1 CASSAGTGPYNEQFF TGTGCCAGCAGCGCCGGGACAGGTCCCTACAATGAGCAGTTCTTC
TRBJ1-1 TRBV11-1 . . CASSLGARSNTEAFF TGTGCCAGCAGCTTAGGAGCCCGGTCCAACACTGAAGCTTTCTTT
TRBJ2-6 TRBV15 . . CATSRDRGSGANVLTF TGTGCCACCAGCAGAGATCGGGGCTCTGGGGCCAACGTCCTGACTTTC
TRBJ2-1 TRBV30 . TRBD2 CAWDGGAQEQFF TGTGCCTGGGACGGGGGGGCCCAAGAGCAGTTCTTC
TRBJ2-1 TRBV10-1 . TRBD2 CASRWTGMILTSGRFPRHEQFF TGCGCCAGCAGGTGGACAGGGATGATCCTTACTAGCGGGAGATTCCCACGACATGAGCAGTTCTTC
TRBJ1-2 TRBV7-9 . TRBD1 CASSSDRGTLYTF TGTGCCAGCAGTTCCGACAGGGGAACACTCTACACCTTC
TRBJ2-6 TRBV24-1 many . CATSESYRASGANVLTF TGTGCCACCAGTGAATCTTACAGGGCCTCTGGGGCCAACGTCCTGACTTTC
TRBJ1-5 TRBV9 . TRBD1 CALVRDRASQPQHF TGTGCCCTGGTTAGGGACAGGGCGTCTCAGCCCCAGCATTTT
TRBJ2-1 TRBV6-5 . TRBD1 CASSWDRVMNEQFF TGTGCCAGCAGCTGGGACAGGGTCATGAATGAGCAGTTCTTC
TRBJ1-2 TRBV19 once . CASSRGTLGAYGYTF TGTGCCAGTAGTCGGGGGACTCTCGGGGCCTATGGCTACACCTTC
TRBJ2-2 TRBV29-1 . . CSAVQGSGGELFF TGCAGCGCCGTACAGGGATCGGGAGGGGAGCTGTTTTTT
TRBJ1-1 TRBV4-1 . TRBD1 CASSQETGRRAFF TGCGCCAGCAGCCAAGAGACAGGGAGGAGAGCTTTCTTT
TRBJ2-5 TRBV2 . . CASSGDFATQYF TGTGCCAGCAGCGGGGACTTCGCGACCCAGTACTTC
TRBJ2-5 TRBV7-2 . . CASSLGGGGETQYF TGTGCCAGCAGCTTAGGCGGGGGCGGAGAGACCCAGTACTTC
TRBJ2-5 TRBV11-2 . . CASSPQRWAWETQYF TGTGCCAGCAGCCCCCAGCGGTGGGCCTGGGAGACCCAGTACTTC
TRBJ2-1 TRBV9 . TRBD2 CASSVALGGRARNEQFF TGTGCCAGCAGCGTAGCTTTAGGCGGGAGGGCCAGAAATGAGCAGTTCTTC
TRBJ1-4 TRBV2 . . CASSEGRGATNEKLFF TGTGCCAGCAGTGAAGGCAGGGGAGCAACTAATGAAAAACTGTTTTTT
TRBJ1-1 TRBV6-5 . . CASSFGRENTEAFF TGTGCCAGCAGCTTCGGACGGGAGAACACTGAAGCTTTCTTT
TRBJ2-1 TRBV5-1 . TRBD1 CASSLGGTVTYNEQFF TGCGCCAGCAGCTTGGGAGGGACAGTAACCTACAATGAGCAGTTCTTC
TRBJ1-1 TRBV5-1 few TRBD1 CASSSTGATEAFF TGCGCCAGCAGCTCTACAGGGGCAACTGAAGCTTTCTTT
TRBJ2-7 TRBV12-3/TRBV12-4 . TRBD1 CASSPTGGREQYF TGTGCCAGCAGTCCGACAGGGGGTCGCGAGCAGTACTTC
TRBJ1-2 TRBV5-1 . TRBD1 CASRLGQGQSYGYTF TGCGCCAGCAGGTTAGGACAGGGACAATCCTATGGCTACACCTTC
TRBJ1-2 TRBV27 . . CASSLRGSYGYTF TGTGCCAGCAGTTTAAGAGGGTCCTATGGCTACACCTTC
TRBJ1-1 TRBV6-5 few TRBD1 CASSGDRGRTEAFF TGTGCCAGCTCGGGAGACAGGGGGCGAACTGAAGCTTTCTTT
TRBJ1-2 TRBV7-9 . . CASSLEGDYGYTF TGTGCCAGCAGCTTAGAGGGAGACTATGGCTACACCTTC
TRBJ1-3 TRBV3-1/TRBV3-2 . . CASSHTALSGNTIYF TGTGCCAGCAGCCATACAGCACTCTCTGGAAACACCATATATTTT
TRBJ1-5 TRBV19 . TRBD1 CATKPGQGKGSGQPQHF TGTGCCACCAAACCGGGACAGGGTAAAGGATCAGGTCAGCCCCAGCATTTT
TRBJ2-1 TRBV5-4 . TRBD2 CASRLSGLDSNEQFF TGTGCCAGCAGATTATCAGGACTAGATAGCAATGAGCAGTTCTTC
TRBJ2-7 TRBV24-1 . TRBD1 CATSNGQGPPYEQYF TGTGCCACCAGCAACGGACAGGGGCCTCCCTACGAGCAGTACTTC
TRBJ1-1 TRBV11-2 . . CASSSTGTWDTEAFF TGTGCCAGCAGCTCGACCGGGACATGGGACACTGAAGCTTTCTTT
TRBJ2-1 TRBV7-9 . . CASSFAAREQFF TGTGCCAGCAGCTTCGCCGCGCGCGAGCAGTTCTTC
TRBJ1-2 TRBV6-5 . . CASSYSLLDRGTGYTF TGTGCCAGCAGTTACTCACTTCTCGACCGGGGAACGGGCTACACCTTC
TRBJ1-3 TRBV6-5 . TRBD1 CASSYGRTGSGNTIYF TGTGCCAGCAGTTATGGGAGGACAGGGTCTGGAAACACCATATATTTT
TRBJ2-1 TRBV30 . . CAWSVRGGPYNEQFF TGTGCCTGGAGTGTACGGGGAGGACCTTACAATGAGCAGTTCTTC
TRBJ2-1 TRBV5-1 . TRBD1 CASSFGQGASNEQFF TGCGCCAGCAGCTTCGGACAGGGGGCGAGCAATGAGCAGTTCTTC
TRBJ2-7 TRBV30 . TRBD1 CAWKRTGTGGGEQYF TGTGCCTGGAAAAGAACCGGGACAGGGGGGGGCGAGCAGTACTTC
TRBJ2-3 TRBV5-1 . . CASSLEVLAGTDTQYF TGCGCCAGCAGCTTGGAAGTGTTAGCGGGCACAGATACGCAGTATTTT
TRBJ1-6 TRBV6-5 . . CASSPEGVSPLHF TGTGCCAGCAGTCCAGAGGGGGTCTCACCCCTCCACTTT
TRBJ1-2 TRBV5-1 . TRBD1 CASTRTGRPNYGYTF TGCGCCAGCACAAGGACAGGCCGACCTAACTATGGCTACACCTTC
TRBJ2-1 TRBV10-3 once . CAISGGDSYNEQFF TGTGCCATCAGTGGGGGCGACTCCTACAATGAGCAGTTCTTC
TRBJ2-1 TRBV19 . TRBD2 CASSGGPIRGEQFF TGTGCCAGTTCGGGAGGGCCGATTCGAGGTGAGCAGTTCTTC
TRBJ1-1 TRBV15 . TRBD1 CATSRAGRQGTEAFF TGTGCCACCAGCAGAGCGGGCCGACAGGGCACTGAAGCTTTCTTT
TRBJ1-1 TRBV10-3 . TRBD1 CAITPGDRGHAEAFF TGTGCCATCACCCCGGGGGACAGGGGGCATGCTGAAGCTTTCTTT